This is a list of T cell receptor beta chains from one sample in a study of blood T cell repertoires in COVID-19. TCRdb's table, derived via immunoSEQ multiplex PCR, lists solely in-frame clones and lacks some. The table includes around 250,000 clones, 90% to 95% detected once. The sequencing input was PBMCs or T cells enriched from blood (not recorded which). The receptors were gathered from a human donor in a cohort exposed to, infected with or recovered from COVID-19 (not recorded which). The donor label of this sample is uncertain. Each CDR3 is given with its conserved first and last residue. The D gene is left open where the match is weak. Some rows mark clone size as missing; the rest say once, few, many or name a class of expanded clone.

CASSLARLAYEQYF TGTGCCAGCAGCTTGGCCAGGTTGGCCTACGAGCAGTACTTC TRBJ2-7 once . TRBV7-8
CASSDEGGVGSTYNEQFF TGTGCCAGCAGTGATGAGGGGGGGGTTGGGAGCACCTACAATGAGCAGTTCTTC TRBJ2-1 . . TRBV25-1
CASSYSSSGGNTIYF TGTGCCAGCAGTTACTCGTCTTCAGGCGGAAACACCATATATTTT TRBJ1-3 . . TRBV6-5
CASTRVDRAKSSYEQYF TGTGCCAGCACCCGGGTAGACAGGGCAAAAAGCTCCTACGAGCAGTACTTC TRBJ2-7 . TRBD1 TRBV7-9
CSVSGQGSNYGYTF TGCAGCGTTTCGGGACAGGGCTCTAACTATGGCTACACCTTC TRBJ1-2 few TRBD1 TRBV29-1
CASSQTGSTDTQYF TGTGCCAGCAGCCAGACAGGGTCCACAGATACGCAGTATTTT TRBJ2-3 . TRBD1 TRBV6-2/TRBV6-3
CATSESGTGAMETQYF TGTGCCACCAGTGAGTCCGGGACAGGGGCCATGGAGACCCAGTACTTC TRBJ2-5 . TRBD1 TRBV24-1
CASSQERQGINQPQHF TGCGCCAGCAGCCAAGAGAGACAGGGAATCAATCAGCCCCAGCATTTT TRBJ1-5 . TRBD1 TRBV4-1
CASSTPLGGVQTQYF TGTGCCAGCAGCACTCCTCTGGGGGGGGTACAGACCCAGTACTTC TRBJ2-5 . TRBD2 TRBV9
CASSLGQGLNTEAFF TGTGCCAGCAGCCTCGGACAGGGCCTGAACACTGAAGCTTTCTTT TRBJ1-1 . TRBD1 TRBV11-2
CASSLDRGRTFF TGCGCCAGCAGCTTGGACAGGGGGAGAACTTTCTTT TRBJ1-1 once TRBD1 TRBV5-1
CASSPRDSATNEKLFF TGTGCCAGCAGCCCCCGGGACAGTGCAACTAATGAAAAACTGTTTTTT TRBJ1-4 few TRBD1 TRBV7-9
CASTGRGSIGDTEAFF TGTGCCAGCACGGGCAGGGGATCAATTGGGGACACTGAAGCTTTCTTT TRBJ1-1 . . TRBV2
CASRGGVAYGYTF TGTGCCAGTAGGGGAGGGGTTGCCTATGGCTACACCTTC TRBJ1-2 once . TRBV19
CASSIGGVAGYTF TGTGCCAGTAGTATAGGGGGGGTCGCTGGCTACACCTTC TRBJ1-2 . . TRBV19
CASSQEVAGGVKNIQYF TGCGCCAGCAGCCAAGAAGTGGCAGGCGGGGTCAAAAACATTCAGTACTTC TRBJ2-4 . . TRBV4-3
CASSPTPGSGNTEAFF TGTGCCAGTAGTCCAACCCCCGGGAGCGGAAACACTGAAGCTTTCTTT TRBJ1-1 . . TRBV19
CASRVRGSHSGNTIYF TGTGCCAGCAGGGTCCGGGGGAGCCACTCTGGAAACACCATATATTTT TRBJ1-3 . . TRBV25-1
CASSLKRGGTEAFF TGTGCCAGCAGCTTGAAGAGGGGAGGGACTGAAGCTTTCTTT TRBJ1-1 . . TRBV7-8
CASSPQTGGGSGNTIYF TGTGCCAGCTCACCTCAAACCGGGGGAGGCTCTGGAAACACCATATATTTT TRBJ1-3 . . TRBV18
CASSLLSTENQPQHF TGCGCCAGCAGCTTGTTAAGTACAGAAAATCAGCCCCAGCATTTT TRBJ1-5 . . TRBV5-1
CASSFGTGTWYTF TGCGCCAGCAGCTTCGGGACAGGGACTTGGTACACCTTC TRBJ1-2 once TRBD1 TRBV5-1
CASGLGNSLRGQETQYF TGTGCCAGCGGCCTAGGGAATTCCCTCAGGGGCCAAGAGACCCAGTACTTC TRBJ2-5 . . TRBV5-6
CASKAELFYGYTF TGTGCCAGTAAGGCGGAACTCTTCTATGGCTACACCTTC TRBJ1-2 few . TRBV19
CATSLGQGILDTQYF TGTGCCACCAGCCTAGGACAGGGGATATTGGATACGCAGTATTTT TRBJ2-3 . TRBD1 TRBV24-1
CASSVASGGEETQYF TGTGCCAGCAGCGTAGCCAGCGGGGGGGAAGAGACCCAGTACTTC TRBJ2-5 once TRBD2 TRBV9
CASSDRDRNSPLHF TGCGCCAGCAGTGACCGGGACAGAAATTCACCCCTCCACTTT TRBJ1-6 . TRBD1 TRBV5-1
CASSYGESTEAFF TGTGCCAGCAGTTACGGGGAGAGCACTGAAGCTTTCTTT TRBJ1-1 . . TRBV6-5
CASSSRGQRNEKLFF TGTGCCAGCAGCTCCAGGGGGCAACGAAATGAAAAACTGTTTTTT TRBJ1-4 . TRBD1 TRBV5-6
CASSQEVARSNTEAFF TGCGCCAGCAGCCAAGAAGTCGCCAGGTCGAACACTGAAGCTTTCTTT TRBJ1-1 . . TRBV4-1
CASGKRENTEAFF TGTGCCAGCGGTAAGCGGGAGAACACTGAAGCTTTCTTT TRBJ1-1 . . TRBV3-1/TRBV3-2
CASSPLYEQYF TGTGCCAGCAGTCCCCTCTACGAGCAGTACTTC TRBJ2-7 . . TRBV28
CSEGDKDEQFF TGCAGTGAGGGGGATAAGGATGAGCAGTTCTTC TRBJ2-1 . . TRBV20-1
CASSPWGDEQFF TGTGCCAGTAGTCCGTGGGGCGATGAGCAGTTCTTC TRBJ2-1 . . TRBV19
CASSPYARAQEHNSPLHF TGTGCCAGCTCACCCTACGCCAGGGCGCAGGAACATAATTCACCCCTCCACTTT TRBJ1-6 . . TRBV18
CASSFITAYNEQFF TGTGCCAGCAGCTTTATTACTGCATACAATGAGCAGTTCTTC TRBJ2-1 . . TRBV7-2
CASSDWDRGTEAFF TGTGCCAGCAGTGATTGGGACAGGGGTACTGAAGCTTTCTTT TRBJ1-1 . TRBD1 TRBV6-1
CSVPKHQDGYTF TGCAGCGTACCAAAACACCAGGATGGCTACACCTTC TRBJ1-2 . . TRBV29-1
CASSLALSTDTQYF TGTGCCAGCAGCTTAGCGCTCAGTACAGATACGCAGTATTTT TRBJ2-3 . . TRBV11-2
CASSFGPRGRNSNQPQHF TGTGCCAGCAGCTTTGGACCCAGGGGACGTAATAGCAATCAGCCCCAGCATTTT TRBJ1-5 . . TRBV5-8
CASSSGAHTDTQYF TGTGCCAGCAGCTCAGGGGCCCACACAGATACGCAGTATTTT TRBJ2-3 . . TRBV7-3
CATNRGPNEKLFF TGTGCCACTAACAGGGGCCCTAATGAAAAACTGTTTTTT TRBJ1-4 . TRBD1 TRBV24-1